This TCR beta chain was found in a study of T cells in Graves' hyperthyroidism and ophthalmopathy. Study in general: Before any treatment, at initial diagnosis, peripheral blood was collected.

Across 18 months, stable Graves' hyperthyroidism was marked by no progression to ophthalmopathy. This clonotype has a count of ten or more. Its target is unknown. Relative to the germline gene, one junction end is altered; a read error may explain this. RNA transcripts were the template for amplifying TCR beta CDR3 regions. The HTBI primer set served for first-round RT-PCR of the TCR CDR3. TCRdb re-derived calls from the multiplex PCR reads in MiXCR, one entry per CDR3 protein. The sample carries hundreds of thousands of distinct CDR3 sequences, approximately 14% recorded once. Study results and caveats: Most thyroid-expanded clonotypes above 0.001 were also found in blood.

The receptor comes from a woman aged 18 to 35 with Graves' hyperthyroidism. The specimen sequenced was blood.

CDR3 nucleotide sequence: TGTGCCAGCAGTTCCGGGACAGGGGAAGGGCGAAAACAGTTTTTT. It encodes CASSSGTGEGRKQFF. V usage is TRBV6-1 and J usage is TRBJ1-4; 10 nucleotides line up with TRBD1. The CDR3 consists of 15 residues. Germline V CDR1 and CDR2: MNHNS, SASEGT.